This TCR beta chain is drawn from a study of a mutant IDH1 vaccine in newly diagnosed glioma. Study context: Patients had received radiotherapy, temozolomide, or both previously, most receiving both. Study-level results: Of all patients, 93.3% showed vaccine-induced immune responses.

The time point was: week 5, during vaccination. The study gave 300 ug of mutant IDH1 20-mer peptide per vaccine dose, with topical imiquimod. The CDR3 is 16 residues long. V gave up 7 bases and J gave up 5 bases, with 20 bases separating them. Germline V gene sequence: CDR1 MDHEN, CDR2 SYDVKM. Some clones are missing from TCRdb's copy, which holds only in-frame ones; the method was immunoSEQ multiplex PCR. The sample comprises approximately 76,000 clones, roughly 90% of which are singletons, and 0.5% to 0.7% rests with the top ten. Concerning this clone: The antigen is not known.

This receptor was identified in a woman aged 45 to 65 with glioma. The sequenced sample was PBMCs, obtained from a glioma patient whose treatment included an IDH1 peptide vaccine. The V call is TRBV28, the J call TRBJ1-4, with D possibly being TRBD1 (5 bases). The CDR3 reads CASTPATGPTNEKLFF. CDR3 nucleotide sequence: TGTGCCAGCACCCCAGCCACGGGACCTACAAATGAAAAACTGTTTTTT.